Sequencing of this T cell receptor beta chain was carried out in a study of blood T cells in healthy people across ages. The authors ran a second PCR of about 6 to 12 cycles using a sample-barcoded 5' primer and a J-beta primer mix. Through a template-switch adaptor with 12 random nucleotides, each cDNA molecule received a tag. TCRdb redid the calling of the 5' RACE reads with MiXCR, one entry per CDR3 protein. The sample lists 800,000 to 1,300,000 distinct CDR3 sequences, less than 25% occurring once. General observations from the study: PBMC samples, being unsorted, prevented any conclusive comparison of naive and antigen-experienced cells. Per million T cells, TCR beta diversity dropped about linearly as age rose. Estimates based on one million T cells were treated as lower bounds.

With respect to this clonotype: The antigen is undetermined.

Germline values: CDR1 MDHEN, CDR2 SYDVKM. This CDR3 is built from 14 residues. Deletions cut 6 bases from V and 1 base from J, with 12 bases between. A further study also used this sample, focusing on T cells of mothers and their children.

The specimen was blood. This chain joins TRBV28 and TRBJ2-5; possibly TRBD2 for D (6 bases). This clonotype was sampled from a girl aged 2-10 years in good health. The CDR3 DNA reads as TGTGCCAGCAGGAATAGCGGCTCCCAAGAGACCCAGTACTTC. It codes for CASRNSGSQETQYF.